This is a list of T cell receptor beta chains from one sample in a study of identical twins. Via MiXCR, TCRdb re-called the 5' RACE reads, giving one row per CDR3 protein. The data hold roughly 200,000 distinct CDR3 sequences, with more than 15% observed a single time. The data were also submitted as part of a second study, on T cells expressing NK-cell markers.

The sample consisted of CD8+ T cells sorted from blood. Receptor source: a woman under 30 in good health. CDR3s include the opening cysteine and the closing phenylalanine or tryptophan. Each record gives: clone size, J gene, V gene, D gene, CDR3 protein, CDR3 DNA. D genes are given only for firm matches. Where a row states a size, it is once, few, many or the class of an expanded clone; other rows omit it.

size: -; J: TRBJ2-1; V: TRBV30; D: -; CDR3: CAWSANNEQFF; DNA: TGTGCCTGGAGTGCGAACAATGAGCAGTTCTTC
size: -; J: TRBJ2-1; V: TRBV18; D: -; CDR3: CASSPATRFSYEQFF; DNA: TGTGCCAGCTCACCCGCGACTAGGTTTTCATATGAGCAGTTCTTC
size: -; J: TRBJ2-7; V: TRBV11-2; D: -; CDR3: CASSLGQGTLIEQYF; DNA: TGTGCCAGCAGCTTAGGACAAGGTACCCTTATCGAGCAGTACTTC
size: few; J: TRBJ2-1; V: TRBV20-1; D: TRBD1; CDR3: CSALGLDRRTYNEQFF; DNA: TGCAGTGCTTTGGGATTGGACAGGAGAACCTACAATGAGCAGTTCTTC
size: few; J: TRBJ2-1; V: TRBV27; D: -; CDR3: CASSSSTSRNEQFF; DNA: TGTGCCAGCAGTTCCTCCACTAGCAGGAATGAGCAGTTCTTC
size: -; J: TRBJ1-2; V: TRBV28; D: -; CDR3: CASSPTATLLYGYTF; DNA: TGTGCCAGCAGCCCGACAGCGACCCTCCTCTATGGCTACACCTTC
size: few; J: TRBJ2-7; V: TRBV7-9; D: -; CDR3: CASSGGYGESYEQYF; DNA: TGTGCCAGCAGCGGCGGGTATGGAGAGAGCTACGAGCAGTACTTC
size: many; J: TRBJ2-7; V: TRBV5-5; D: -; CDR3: CASSLVGLALRDEQYF; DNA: TGTGCCAGCAGCTTGGTTGGTTTAGCCCTAAGGGACGAGCAGTACTTC
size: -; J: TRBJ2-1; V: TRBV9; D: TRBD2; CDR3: CASTAGGPLNEQFF; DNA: TGTGCCAGCACTGCGGGGGGGCCTCTGAATGAGCAGTTCTTC
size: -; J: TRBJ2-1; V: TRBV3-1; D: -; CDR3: CASSQDVSSVFNEQFF; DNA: TGTGCCAGCAGCCAAGATGTGTCCAGCGTTTTCAATGAGCAGTTCTTC
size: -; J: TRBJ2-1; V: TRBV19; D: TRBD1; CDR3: CASSMGTGGHEQFF; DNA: TGTGCCAGTAGTATGGGGACAGGGGGGCATGAGCAGTTCTTC
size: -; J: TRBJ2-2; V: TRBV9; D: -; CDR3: CASSGAPEELFF; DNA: TGTGCCAGTTCGGGAGCACCCGAGGAGCTGTTTTTT
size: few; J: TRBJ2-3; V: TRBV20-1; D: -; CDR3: CSARGGGRVDTQYF; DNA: TGCAGTGCTAGGGGGGGAGGAAGGGTAGATACGCAGTATTTT
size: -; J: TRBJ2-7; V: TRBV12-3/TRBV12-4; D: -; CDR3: CASSRSPRHPRYEQYF; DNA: TGTGCCAGCAGTCGGTCGCCACGCCACCCTCGCTACGAGCAGTACTTC
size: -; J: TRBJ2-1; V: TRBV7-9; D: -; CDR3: CASSPPRGIYEQFF; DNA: TGTGCCAGCAGCCCGCCCCGGGGTATATATGAGCAGTTCTTC
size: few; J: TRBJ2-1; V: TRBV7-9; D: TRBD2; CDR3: CASSLPSGYNEQFF; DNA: TGTGCCAGCAGCTTACCTAGCGGCTACAATGAGCAGTTCTTC
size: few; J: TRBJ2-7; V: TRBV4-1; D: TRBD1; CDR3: CASSQGQGMAYEQYF; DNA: TGCGCCAGCAGCCAGGGACAGGGTATGGCCTACGAGCAGTACTTC
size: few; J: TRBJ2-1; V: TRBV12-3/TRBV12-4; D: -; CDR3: CASSFTQAEVNEQFF; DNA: TGTGCCAGCAGTTTTACGCAGGCAGAAGTTAATGAGCAGTTCTTC
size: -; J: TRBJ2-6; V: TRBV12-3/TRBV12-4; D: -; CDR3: CASIGLRLGANVLTF; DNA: TGTGCCAGCATAGGCCTCCGGCTTGGGGCCAACGTCCTGACTTTC
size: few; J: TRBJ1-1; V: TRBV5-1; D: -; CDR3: CASSKNTGLNTEAFF; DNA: TGCGCCAGCAGTAAGAATACGGGACTGAACACTGAAGCTTTCTTT
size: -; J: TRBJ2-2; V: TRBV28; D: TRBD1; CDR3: CASSLRQGLTGELFF; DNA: TGTGCCAGCAGTTTAAGACAGGGGTTGACCGGGGAGCTGTTTTTT
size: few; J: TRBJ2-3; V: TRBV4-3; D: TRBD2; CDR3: CASSQSGKLTDTQYF; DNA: TGCGCCAGCAGCCAAAGCGGGAAATTAACAGATACGCAGTATTTT
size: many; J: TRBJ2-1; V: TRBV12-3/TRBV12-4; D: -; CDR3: CASSFSGGRNEQFF; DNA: TGTGCCAGCAGTTTTTCCGGGGGCCGAAATGAGCAGTTCTTC
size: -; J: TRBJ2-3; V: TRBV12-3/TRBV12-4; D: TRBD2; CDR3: CASTGTSGSTDTQYF; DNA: TGTGCCAGCACCGGGACTAGCGGTAGCACAGATACGCAGTATTTT
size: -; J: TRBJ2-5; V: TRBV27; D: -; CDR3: CASATGAAGTQYF; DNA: TGTGCCAGCGCGACAGGAGCCGCGGGGACCCAGTACTTC
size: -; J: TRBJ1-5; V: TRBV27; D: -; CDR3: CASSRRDGNQPQHF; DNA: TGTGCCAGCAGTCGTAGGGATGGCAATCAGCCCCAGCATTTT
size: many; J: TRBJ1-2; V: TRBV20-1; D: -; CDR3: CSARDGEGYTF; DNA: TGCAGTGCTAGAGACGGGGAAGGCTACACCTTC
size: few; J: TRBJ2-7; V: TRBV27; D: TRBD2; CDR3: CASSSRLAEQYF; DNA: TGTGCCAGCAGTTCCCGACTAGCTGAGCAGTACTTC
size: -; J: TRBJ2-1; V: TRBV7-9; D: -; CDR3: CASSPTLTSADEQFF; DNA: TGTGCCAGCAGCCCCACCCTCACTAGTGCCGATGAGCAGTTCTTC
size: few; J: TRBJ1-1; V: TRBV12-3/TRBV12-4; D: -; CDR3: CASKGRSAEAFF; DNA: TGTGCCAGCAAGGGCAGGTCGGCTGAAGCTTTCTTT
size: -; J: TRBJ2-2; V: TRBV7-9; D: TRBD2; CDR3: CASGLAVTGELFF; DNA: TGTGCCAGCGGACTAGCGGTCACCGGGGAGCTGTTTTTT
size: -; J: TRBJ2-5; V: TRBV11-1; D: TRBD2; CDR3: CASSSPGLAGGPWGDAQYF; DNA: TGTGCCAGCAGCTCCCCTGGACTAGCGGGGGGGCCCTGGGGAGACGCCCAGTACTTC
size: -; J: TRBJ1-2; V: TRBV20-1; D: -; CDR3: CSAGDGYTF; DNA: TGCAGTGCAGGGGATGGCTACACCTTC
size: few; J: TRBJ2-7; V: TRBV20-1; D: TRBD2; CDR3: CSAIGTSVGEQYF; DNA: TGCAGTGCCATCGGGACTAGCGTAGGCGAGCAGTACTTC
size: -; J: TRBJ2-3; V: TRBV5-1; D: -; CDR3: CASIEADTQYF; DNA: TGCGCCAGCATAGAGGCAGATACGCAGTATTTT
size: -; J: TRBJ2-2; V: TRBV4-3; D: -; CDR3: CASSQGKYTGELFF; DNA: TGCGCCAGCAGCCAGGGCAAATACACCGGGGAGCTGTTTTTT